The subject of this entry is one T cell receptor beta chain. V lost 7 bases to trimming and J lost 4 bases, with 10 bases between them. Germline CDR1 and CDR2: SNHLY and FYNNEI. The CDR3 consists of 12 residues. Using immunoSEQ multiplex PCR, the repertoire was profiled, and TCRdb retains in-frame clones only, with some absent. The sample has some 220,000 clones, around 90% seen once. The source of the sample is a study of blood T cell repertoires in COVID-19. In the study overall: Samples of COVID-19 (acute and convalescent) were obtained from the United States, Italy and Spain.

The chain combines TRBV2 with TRBJ1-1; no definite D call. The origin of this receptor is a man aged 30 to 39 with COVID-19, enrolled during active disease. The material sequenced was peripheral blood. CDR3 protein: CASKQWVTEAFF. The CDR3 coding sequence is TGTGCCAGCAAACAGTGGGTCACTGAAGCTTTCTTT. Based on the CDR3 plus reference TRBV2 and TRBJ1-1, the full variable domain is EPEVTQTPSHQVTQMGQEVILRCVPISNHLYFYWYRQILGQKVEFLVSFYNNEISEKSEIFDDQFSVERPDGSNFTLKIRSTKLEDSAMYFCASKQWVTEAFFGQGTRLTVV.